This TCR beta chain emerged from a study of OX40 agonist ivuxolimab in advanced cancers. Study in general: In this cohort, patients received ivuxolimab, an agonistic anti-OX40 (CD134) antibody. General study points: Clones of CD4+ and CD8+ blood T cells grew by week 6 at doses of 0.1 to 3.0 mg/kg.

Germline CDR1 is SEHNR and CDR2 is FQNEAQ (reference sequence). Trimming cost V 6 bases and J 6 bases; bases outside gene matches: 11. The CDR3 totals 16 residues. Profiling relied on immunoSEQ multiplex PCR, and the TCRdb table lists in-frame clones only, not all of them. The data show 100,000 to 150,000 clones, under 95% seen once. Blood samples were obtained at baseline, cycle 4 day 1, and cycle 7 day 1. As regards this clone: What it recognizes is unknown.

The rearrangement uses TRBV7-9 and TRBJ1-6; 7 bases are shared with TRBD1. The input for sequencing was CD4+ or CD8+ T cells sorted from blood, taken in a trial of the OX40 agonist ivuxolimab. The source is an adult with an advanced solid tumor such as melanoma, head and neck, liver or kidney cancer. In DNA form, the CDR3 reads TGTGCCAGCAGTTCGACAGGGAGTTATTCTAATTCACCCCTCCACTTT. It codes for CASSSTGSYSNSPLHF.